The 2 T cell receptor beta chains below were found in one sample sequenced in a study of blood T cell repertoires in COVID-19. Profiled with immunoSEQ multiplex PCR; TCRdb holds only in-frame clones, not every one. The table lists some 80,000 clones, around nine tenths of them singletons. The sequencing input was peripheral blood. The receptors stem from a woman older than 75 with active or convalescent COVID-19.

The chain joins TRBV5-1 to TRBJ1-5; 10 bases agree with TRBD1. The CDR3 consists of 15 residues. The germline V gene encodes CDR1 SGHRS and CDR2 YFSETQ. V was clipped by 2 bases and J by 4 bases; unmatched bases: 3. The CDR3 DNA reads TGCGCCAGCAGCTTAGGGACAGGGGTAAATCAGCCCCAGCATTTT. Protein: CASSLGTGVNQPQHF.

This chain links TRBV11-3 with TRBJ2-7; 8 bases align to TRBD1. With 5 bases clipped from V and 5 bases from J, the junction kept 8 bases outside the gene matches. Germline CDR1 and CDR2: SGHNT and YENEEA. This CDR3 is built from 14 residues. In DNA form, the CDR3 reads TGTGCCAGCAGCCCGGACAGGGCGGGGAACGAGCAGTACTTC. Translation gives CASSPDRAGNEQYF.